This T cell receptor beta chain was sequenced in a study of blood T cell repertoires in COVID-19 (dated by TCRdb to the early 2020s). At the level of the whole study: Samples from collaborators originated in the United States, Italy and Spain and spanned both the acute and convalescent phases of COVID-19. Nearly every sample came with metadata listing a de-identified subject ID, COVID-19 status, age in years and sex. Subjects who had been exposed to COVID-19, were actively infected with it, or had recovered from it provided the deeply sampled blood TCRbeta repertoires that made up the dataset. HLA class I and class II types, where available, came from metadata supplied by the sample provider rather than from assay-based typing. The material from the prospective study consisted of cDNA or gDNA derived from T cells, B-cell-depleted T cells, or PBMCs. Samples were obtained from the ongoing ImmuneRACE study (first 160 participants) and from about 1,300 subjects provided by 6 global collaborators. The repertoires were made available in a free public database intended to serve as a resource for research on the immune response to SARS-CoV-2. Study-level results and caveats: Clinical and demographic metadata were provided uncurated, with the amount varying by source and participant.

The immunoSEQ Assay, a bias-controlled multiplex PCR, was used to amplify TCRbeta CDR3 regions from genomic DNA. Processing in the source paper ran as follows. The number of nucleated cells in each sample was estimated from the amplification of reference gene primers within the assay. Sequence reads were collapsed and filtered to measure the absolute abundance of every unique TCRbeta CDR3 rearrangement. For each sample, productive Simpson clonality was calculated as the square root of Simpson's diversity index across productive rearrangements. This immuneACCESS table, as held by TCRdb, lists in-frame sequences with V and J called but not all clones. Of the missing ones, under half trace to an unresolved V gene in checked studies; the others have no known cause. That table is the source of V, J and clone size, and D and trimming were worked out from the DNA. The sample table shows about 200,000 clones, and 86% are seen once. Jointly, the top ten make up 4.5% to 7% of the sample.

In the prospective study, participants were about 18 to 90 years old, resided in about two dozen geographic areas of the United States, and were enrolled through a virtual design. To assign participants to cohorts, the prospective study relied on clinical history that participants themselves reported in a screening survey and a study questionnaire. In the prospective study, mobile phlebotomists collected whole blood, serum and a nasopharyngeal or oropharyngeal swab from each participant. Additional blood draws and questionnaires over an approximately 2-month period could optionally be provided by prospective study participants. Blood samples from the prospective study were shipped frozen or at room temperature prior to DNA extraction. From a lookup of the germline V gene, CDR1 and CDR2 are MDHEN and SYDVKM. The CDR3 runs 17 amino acids, cysteine and phenylalanine included. The CDR3 DNA has 51 bases and is translated from base 1. V loses 7 bases at its end and J loses 8 bases; junction bases beyond the gene matches: 15.

In the case of this clone: Its antigen remains undetermined. Per-base quality was not reported, and no clone a single base away is much larger than it.

This TCR came from a middle-aged man with acute COVID-19. The chain was built from TRBV28 and TRBJ2-1, with 12 bases aligning to TRBD2. Sequenced: PBMCs or T cells enriched from blood (not recorded which). For the CDR3, the sequence is CASTRGLAGTRGDEQFF. The base sequence is TGTGCCAGCACCCGGGGACTAGCGGGCACCAGGGGGGATGAGCAGTTCTTC. The full variable domain, completed from the reference TRBV28 and TRBJ2-1 proteins outside the CDR3, reads DVKVTQSSRYLVKRTGEKVFLECVQDMDHENMFWYRQDPGLGLRLIYFSYDVKMKEKGDIPEGYSVSREKKERFSLILESASTNQTSMYLCASTRGLAGTRGDEQFFGPGTRLTVL.